The 6 T cell receptor beta chains presented below share a single source sample, sequenced in a study of CD8 T cells in Susac syndrome. With random hexamers, 0.5 to 1 ug RNA was reverse transcribed. Via MiXCR, TCRdb re-called the immunoSEQ multiplex PCR reads, giving one row per CDR3 protein. The sample has some 160,000 distinct CDR3 sequences, approximately 96% seen once. The sequencing input was CD8+ T cells from PBMCs. The receptor set was obtained from a human donor with multiple sclerosis.

The rearrangement joins TRBV7-9 to TRBJ2-5, with TRBD2 as a possible D gene (5 bases). There are 15 residues in the CDR3. CDR1 and CDR2 from the germline V gene are SEHNR and FQNEAQ (reference sequence). The germline V and J ends were trimmed by 5 bases and 1 base, with 14 bases remaining between them. The CDR3 bases are TGTGCCAGCAGCCCCCGGACTGTCATCCAAGAGACCCAGTACTTC. It yields the protein CASSPRTVIQETQYF.

The chain joins TRBV12-3 or TRBV12-4 to TRBJ1-2; no firm D call. Trimming took off 3 bases at V and 1 base at J, with 6 bases between the two ends. The CDR3 has 13 amino acids. CDR3 DNA sequence: TGTGCCAGCAGTTTTGGGGTTAACTATGGCTACACCTTC. As protein: CASSFGVNYGYTF.

This clonotype has more than one count but fewer than ten. This sequence joins TRBV29-1 and TRBJ2-7, with D possibly matching TRBD2 (7 bases). Per germline, CDR1 SQVTM and CDR2 ANQGSEA. Trimming shortened V by 5 bases and J by 3 bases, and 14 bases separated the two germline ends. This CDR3 is 13 amino acids long. The CDR3 DNA reads as TGCAGCGTTCCCCGAGGGGGGGGCTACGAGCAGTACTTC. Translated, it gives CSVPRGGGYEQYF.

This clonotype was counted a single time. The rearrangement links TRBV23-1 to TRBJ2-3, with unresolved D. TRBV23-1 is designated an ORF whose function remains uncertain. This CDR3 region has 15 residues. V was clipped by 1 base and J by 5 bases, with 13 bases between them. The CDR3 reads CASSQCVRWRDTQYF. CDR3 nucleotides: TGCGCCAGCAGTCAATGCGTACGGTGGAGAGATACGCAGTATTTT.

V usage is TRBV7-3 and J usage is TRBJ2-3; 9 bases align to TRBD2. Trimming removed 5 bases from V and 4 bases from J; junction bases left unmatched: 10. This CDR3 comprises 16 residues. Germline CDR1 and CDR2: SGHTA and FQGTGA. The CDR3 protein is CASSLYLAGAADTQYF. CDR3 in DNA: TGTGCCAGCAGCCTATACTTAGCGGGAGCGGCAGATACGCAGTATTTT.

This clonotype came up once. J is TRBJ2-3 and V is TRBV5-8; 8 nucleotides match TRBD2. The CDR3 runs 17 residues. Germline loops: CDR1 SGHTS, CDR2 YDEGEE. With 5 bases clipped from V and 6 bases from J, the junction kept 17 bases outside the gene matches. CDR3 bases: TGTGCCAGCAGGTATGACCGTGGAGCGGGAGCAGGTGATACGCAGTATTTT. Its protein is CASRYDRGAGAGDTQYF.